The TCR beta chain described here comes from a study of identical twins. Each CDR3 protein is one row after TCRdb ran MiXCR on the 5' RACE reads. The sample carries about 1.7 million distinct CDR3 sequences, less than 40% recorded once. Between the trimmed V and J ends, which lost 10 bases and 6 bases, there was a span of 22 bases. Per the germline V gene, CDR1 is ENHRY and CDR2 is SYGVKD. The CDR3 loop spans 15 amino acids. Overall study results and limits: Excess twin sharing in beta out-of-frame sequences was weaker. Cord blood beta clonotypes that were abundant carried fewer insertions, and memory repertoires showed no such trend.

As regards this clonotype: What it binds is not known.

V usage is TRBV10-3 and J usage is TRBJ2-1; the D gene is possibly TRBD1 (6 bases). Sequencing was performed on cord blood. This sequence was found in a newborn girl in good health. Here the CDR3 reads CATHSTGRMGNEQFF. CDR3 DNA sequence: TGTGCCACCCACTCGACAGGACGAATGGGCAATGAGCAGTTCTTC.